This T cell receptor beta chain was identified during a study of T cell responses to AZD1222 COVID-19 vaccine (dated by TCRdb to 2020 to 2022). Broadly, across the study: AZD1222 recipients with second doses at about 4 weeks or about 12 weeks were pooled, because spike-specific TCR depth and breadth did not differ between schedules. Trial participants were enrolled by age into subgroups of 18-55, 56-69 and 70-plus years, and around 150, 28 and 57 TCR-sequenced participants, respectively, were included in these subgroups. A total of around 240 trial participants underwent TCR sequencing, of whom roughly 210 received two doses of AZD1222 and around 25 received two doses of the MenACWY control vaccine. Broad study findings and their caveats: The whole spike protein was spanned by vaccine-associated CD4 TCRs, and dominant responses were seen in regions 160-218 and 743-854. Reportedly, close to half of the unique spike-specific TCRs recognized epitopes lying outside the regions that are mutated in the B.1.351 and B.1.1.7 variants. Only five to seven AZD1222 recipients were SARS-CoV-2 seropositive at baseline, limiting conclusions about previously exposed vaccinees. Because no day 14 peak-response samples were available, repertoires were characterized only after the peak T cell response. Most participants were white British and females outnumbered males, and the authors suggested that clonal diversity may have been underestimated. Spike-specific TCR breadth and depth rose significantly after two AZD1222 doses compared with day 0 and with MenACWY recipients. The 56-69-year group was small, and its depth increase did not reach significance, likely because of low power.

To note about this clone: This receptor's antigen is unknown. No base quality values were provided; no much bigger clone lies one nucleotide off.

The sample's time point label, in plain terms: baseline before first vaccination. Vaccinee samples were obtained from the UK trials COV001 and COV002, which included a single-blind randomized controlled phase 2/3 trial of AZD1222 (ChAdOx1 nCoV-19) in healthy adults. For TCRbeta chain sequencing, PBMC samples from trial participants were taken at day 0 and at day 28 after the second dose. The CDR3 regions of human TCRbeta chains were analyzed by immunosequencing. In the paper's pipeline: TCRs in the repertoires were matched against a reference library of SARS-CoV-2-specific TCRs that had been generated with the MIRA antigen-specificity platform. Breadth meant the fraction of unique TCRs that were SARS-CoV-2-associated, whereas depth meant the fraction of total T cells that were SARS-CoV-2-associated. Using the MIRA data, each spike-specific TCR was mapped to the spike region that the TCR reacts to and placed in a CD4 or CD8 class. Log10-transformed breadth and depth values were compared by one-way ANOVA with Sidak's multiple comparisons tests. TCRdb's version of the immuneACCESS table is confined to in-frame rearrangements and falls short of the full clone set. An unresolved V gene accounts for under half of the shortfall where checked; the remainder is of unknown origin. The V and J calls and clone size come from that table; D and trimming were worked out from the DNA. The table for this sample lists about 110,000 clones; less than 90% of them were counted only once. Together, the top ten hold 1.5% to 2% of the sample.

Its CDR3 holds 14 amino acids, cysteine through phenylalanine. CDR3 DNA is the only sequence kept; it has 42 bases, read in frame from the first base. CDR1 and CDR2, per the germline V gene, are SGHTS and YDEGEE. Trimming removed 2 bases from V and 4 bases from J; the gene matches leave 6 bases unexplained. This receptor was identified in an adult in good health. This specimen consisted of peripheral blood, obtained on day 0 of AZD1222 vaccination. Here the chain combines TRBV5-8 and TRBJ2-7, and TRBD2 aligns with 7 junction nucleotides. The base sequence is TGTGCCAGCAGCTTAAGCGGGAAGCCTTACGAGCAGTACTTC. Translated, this gives CASSLSGKPYEQYF.